The 31 T cell receptor beta chains in this list originate from one sample, sequenced in a study of T cells after yellow fever vaccination. Via MiXCR, TCRdb re-called the 5' RACE reads, giving one row per CDR3 protein. The data show a few hundred thousand distinct CDR3 sequences, with roughly 8.4% seen just once and 17% held by the top ten. The source was PBMCs, collected approximately 47 days after the first yellow fever vaccination. All receptors derive from a man aged 18-30 years who received the YFV17D yellow fever vaccine.

This chain connects TRBV6-1 to TRBJ2-3; a possible D gene is TRBD1 (6 bases). CDR3 length: 12 residues. The V end lost 6 bases, the J end lost 6 bases, and 10 bases lay between the germline ends. Germline assignment: CDR1 MNHNS and CDR2 SASEGT. The CDR3 DNA sequence: TGTGCCAGCAGCACAGGGAGCGATACGCAGTATTTT. Encoded protein: CASSTGSDTQYF.

This clonotype was seen more than once but under ten times. The rearrangement links TRBV27 to TRBJ1-1; 8 nucleotides agree with TRBD1. Trimming took 9 bases from V and 10 from J; bases not matched to a gene: 13. CDR1 is MNHEY, CDR2 SMNVEV, per germline (reference sequence). This CDR3 is built from 13 residues. The CDR3 protein is CASRPTITGGAFF. As DNA, the CDR3 is TGTGCCAGTAGACCGACAATTACAGGGGGAGCTTTCTTT.

The rearrangement uses TRBV20-1 and TRBJ2-3; 16 bases line up with TRBD2. The V segment lost 5 bases and the J segment 6 bases; nucleotides outside the gene matches: 11. Germline CDR1 and CDR2: DFQATT and SNEGSKA (reference sequence). CDR3 length equals 17 residues. The CDR3 region is CSASGTSGGVAADTQYF. CDR3 nucleotide sequence: TGCAGTGCTTCGGGGACTAGCGGGGGGGTGGCCGCTGATACGCAGTATTTT.

A few counts support this clonotype. The rearrangement links TRBV19 to TRBJ2-3; 8 bases align to TRBD1. CDR3 length: 15 amino acids. J was trimmed by 4 bases and V by 7 bases; bases with no gene match: 10. Germline V CDR1 and CDR2: LNHDA, SQIVND (reference sequence). The CDR3 is CASNEPGGISDTQYF. Here the CDR3 DNA reads TGTGCCAGTAACGAACCAGGGGGCATTTCAGATACGCAGTATTTT. Filled out from reference TRBV19 and TRBJ2-3, the complete variable domain reads DGGITQSPKYLFRKEGQNVTLSCEQNLNHDAMYWYRQDPGQGLRLIYYSQIVNDFQKGDIAEGYSVSREKKESFPLTVTSAQKNPTAFYLCASNEPGGISDTQYFGPGTRLTVL.

This clonotype was seen more than once but under ten times. The rearrangement links TRBV5-5 to TRBJ2-1, with D unclear. The CDR3 has 13 residues. Trimming cost V 6 bases and J 10 bases, with 17 bases left between them. The germline V gene encodes CDR1 SGHKS and CDR2 YYEKEE (reference sequence). This CDR3 is CASTRLPGLEQFF. CDR3 nucleotides: TGTGCCAGCACCCGTCTCCCCGGTTTGGAGCAGTTCTTC.

This chain uses TRBV7-2 with TRBJ1-5; 7 nucleotides agree with TRBD1. Losses at the gene ends were 5 bases for V and 7 bases for J; bases not matched to a gene: 8. Germline-derived CDR1 and CDR2 are SGHTA and FQGNSA. This CDR3 is built from 14 residues. The CDR3 reads CASSANRGEQPQHF. Written as DNA, the CDR3 is TGTGCCAGCAGCGCAAACAGGGGAGAGCAGCCCCAGCATTTT.

The CDR3 coding sequence is TGTGCCAGCAGCTTAGTCCCGGGACTCCCCTCCTACGAGCAGTACGTC. It yields the protein CASSLVPGLPSYEQYV. This chain joins TRBV7-8 and TRBJ2-7; maybe TRBD2 (6 bases). The V end was cut by 1 base, the J end by 0 bases, with 13 bases between. The length of the CDR3 is 16 residues. Germline loops: CDR1 SGHVS, CDR2 FQNEAQ.

This clonotype was observed many times. This rearrangement joins TRBV6-5 to TRBJ2-7; 9 nucleotides align to TRBD2. The V gene end was trimmed by 4 bases and the J gene end by 3 bases; junction bases not matched to a gene: 1. The CDR3 consists of 13 residues. Germline-derived CDR1 and CDR2 are MNHEY and SVGAGI. CDR3 loop: CASSWRGGYEQYF. The CDR3 DNA is TGTGCCAGCAGTTGGCGGGGGGGCTACGAGCAGTACTTC.

This chain connects TRBV5-4 to TRBJ2-1; unclear D gene. Germline CDR1 reads SGHNT; CDR2 reads YYREEE (reference sequence). This CDR3 region has 17 residues. Trimming left V 2 bases short and J 2 bases short, with 17 bases between. The CDR3 region has the DNA TGTGCCAGCAGCTTAGGTGGCAGTGCTATTCCCTACAATGAGCAGTTCTTC. Translation gives CASSLGGSAIPYNEQFF.

CDR3 protein: CSATDLAGFYEQYF. In nucleotides, the CDR3 is TGCAGTGCTACCGACCTAGCGGGCTTCTACGAGCAGTACTTC. This chain joins TRBV20-1 and TRBJ2-7; the match to TRBD2 covers 8 bases. The ends lost 4 bases at V and 3 bases at J; junction bases unmatched: 8. The CDR3 is 14 amino acids. The germline V gene has CDR1 DFQATT and CDR2 SNEGSKA (reference sequence).

This clonotype was counted ten times or more. The V call is TRBV11-1, the J call TRBJ2-1; 8 bases line up with TRBD1. Germline-derived CDR1 and CDR2 are SGHAT and FQDESV (reference sequence). J was trimmed by 2 bases and V by 2 bases; bases with no gene match: 2. The CDR3 totals 15 residues. The CDR3 coding sequence is TGTGCCAGCAGCTTATTGACAGGGGCCTACAATGAGCAGTTCTTC. Residues: CASSLLTGAYNEQFF.

This clonotype was counted only a few times. J is TRBJ2-6 and V is TRBV12-3 or TRBV12-4; 8 nucleotides align to TRBD1. The J segment lost 1 base and the V segment lost 6 bases, leaving 8 bases of the junction unmatched. The CDR3 covers 17 residues. CDR3 sequence: CASRDGQGNSGANVLTF. The CDR3 coding sequence is TGTGCCAGCAGAGACGGACAGGGTAATTCTGGGGCCAACGTCCTGACTTTC.

The rearrangement uses TRBV5-4 and TRBJ2-1; tentative D call: TRBD1 (5 bases). Germline CDR1 is SGHNT and CDR2 is YYREEE (reference sequence). This CDR3 is 13 amino acids long. Deletions cut 1 base from V and 9 bases from J, with 11 bases between. The CDR3 loop reads CASSLTGSAEQFF. CDR3 nucleotides: TGTGCCAGCAGCTTGACAGGTAGTGCTGAGCAGTTCTTC.

The rearrangement links TRBV7-2 to TRBJ2-3; 16 bases agree with TRBD2. The junction had 12 bases not matched to a gene; V was cut back by 4 bases and J by 11 bases. CDR1 and CDR2 from the germline V gene are SGHTA and FQGNSA. The CDR3 loop spans 17 amino acids. The CDR3 protein is CASSSPGTSGGAARQYF. CDR3 sequence (DNA): TGTGCCAGCAGCTCCCCCGGGACTAGCGGGGGGGCTGCGAGGCAGTATTTT.

The table lists this clonotype with a few counts. V is TRBV6-1 and J is TRBJ2-5; possibly TRBD1 or TRBD2 for D (5 bases each). The ends were cut back, 6 bases at V and 3 bases at J, with 11 bases in the middle. This CDR3 is built from 13 residues. CDR1 MNHNS and CDR2 SASEGT come from the germline V gene. The CDR3, as DNA: TGTGCCAGCAGGGGGCGGCGGGAAGAGACCCAGTACTTC. Amino acid sequence: CASRGRREETQYF.

The V call is TRBV4-1, the J call TRBJ2-3, with a tentative D call TRBD2 (6 bases). Germline V gives CDR1 MGHRA, CDR2 YSYEKL. The CDR3 is 17 amino acids. The V and J ends lost 6 bases and 2 bases respectively, with 21 bases between them. As DNA, the CDR3 is TGCGCCAGCAGTAAACAAATGACGGGACTTGACACAGATACGCAGTATTTT. As protein: CASSKQMTGLDTDTQYF.

Remarks on this clonotype: At one end, the junction sequence differs from germline, possibly due to a read error. The V gene is TRBV20-1, the J gene TRBJ1-5, with TRBD1 as a possible D gene (6 bases). The CDR3 is 18 amino acids. In germline, CDR1 is DFQATT, CDR2 SNEGSKA (reference sequence). The CDR3 loop reads CCARPHEGGITRDQPQHF. In DNA, the CDR3 is TGCTGTGCTAGACCTCACGAGGGGGGCATAACCAGGGATCAGCCCCAGCATTTT.

This clonotype was counted between two and nine times. The gene calls are TRBV18 and TRBJ1-5; D unresolved. CDR1 and CDR2 from the germline V gene are KGHSH and LQKENI. V lost 3 bases to trimming and J lost 2 bases, with 11 bases between them. The CDR3 is made up of 15 amino acids. The DNA for the CDR3 is TGTGCCAGCTCACCTGCTTTTGGGGGCAATCAGCCCCAGCATTTT. It is translated as CASSPAFGGNQPQHF.

The chain has TRBV5-1 and TRBJ2-3; 10 positions agree with TRBD2. The CDR3 sequence is 17 residues long. With V trimmed by 1 base and J by 2 bases, 7 bases remained unmatched. Germline-derived CDR1 and CDR2 are SGHRS and YFSETQ. The CDR3 spells CASSLSLAGVTTDTQYF. DNA for the CDR3: TGCGCCAGCAGCTTGAGTCTAGCGGGGGTAACCACAGATACGCAGTATTTT.

This clonotype was seen more than once but under ten times. This chain uses TRBV9 with TRBJ2-2, with D uncertain. Germline V CDR1 and CDR2: SGDLS, YYNGEE. V shed 4 bases and J shed 1 base, with 11 bases lying between them. This CDR3 is built from 15 residues. Written as DNA, the CDR3 is TGTGCCAGCAGCCCCCCCCCGGGGAACACCGGGGAGCTGTTTTTT. This codes for CASSPPPGNTGELFF.

The rearrangement links TRBV24-1 to TRBJ2-2; no reliable D call. CDR3 size: 13 residues. V was clipped by 7 bases and J by 4 bases, with 9 bases between them. Germline V gene sequence: CDR1 KGHDR, CDR2 SFDVKD. The CDR3 is CATRTDTTGELFF. As DNA, the CDR3 is TGTGCCACCAGAACGGATACCACCGGGGAGCTGTTTTTT.

This clonotype was seen more than once but under ten times. The chain recombines TRBV7-9 with TRBJ2-2, with D uncertain. From germline, CDR1 is SEHNR and CDR2 FQNEAQ (reference sequence). The CDR3 has 15 amino acids. V lost 1 base and J 0 bases, leaving 6 bases between the germline ends. The chain's CDR3 is CASSLEPPNTGELFF. DNA for the CDR3: TGTGCCAGCAGCTTAGAACCGCCGAACACCGGGGAGCTGTTTTTT.

V usage is TRBV10-2 and J usage is TRBJ2-5; D unclear. The CDR3 is 16 amino acids. The V and J ends lost 3 bases and 0 bases respectively, with 14 bases between them. Germline values: CDR1 WSHSY, CDR2 SAAADI. CDR3 in amino acids: CASSDQSLPYQETQYF. CDR3 DNA sequence: TGCGCCAGCAGTGATCAGAGTCTCCCGTACCAAGAGACCCAGTACTTC.

The genes are TRBV28 and TRBJ1-5, with D possibly matching TRBD1 (6 bases). The V gene's germline CDR1 is MDHEN and CDR2 SYDVKM. This CDR3 spans 11 amino acids. V dropped 7 bases and J dropped 9 bases, with 10 bases sitting between them. CDR3 DNA: TGTGCCAGCACCGTCAGGGGGCCCCAGCATTTT. This encodes CASTVRGPQHF.

The rearrangement uses TRBV20-1 and TRBJ2-7; the match to TRBD1 covers 9 bases. J lost 8 bases, V lost 3 bases, and 11 bases had no gene match. CDR3 length: 14 amino acids. The germline gives CDR1 DFQATT, CDR2 SNEGSKA (reference sequence). CDR3: CSASWGTGTPQQYF. The CDR3 DNA follows: TGCAGTGCTAGTTGGGGGACAGGGACCCCCCAGCAGTACTTC.

The genes are TRBV24-1 and TRBJ2-2; 7 bases are shared with TRBD2. From germline, CDR1 is KGHDR and CDR2 SFDVKD. The junction had 2 bases not matched to a gene; V was cut back by 5 bases and J by 0 bases. This CDR3 contains 15 residues. CDR3 sequence (DNA): TGTGCCACCAGTGGTGGGGGGGCGAACACCGGGGAGCTGTTTTTT. It codes for CATSGGGANTGELFF.

This clonotype was counted only a few times. V is TRBV7-8 and J is TRBJ2-5, with unresolved D. Trimming left V 5 bases short and J 3 bases short, with 10 bases between. CDR3 size: 13 residues. CDR1 and CDR2 (germline): SGHVS, FQNEAQ. The CDR3 protein is CASSPGSKETQYF. The CDR3 DNA reads TGTGCCAGCAGCCCCGGGTCCAAAGAGACCCAGTACTTC.

CDR3 in DNA: TGTGCCAGTAGCCGCCGGAGTGCAACTAATGAAAAACTGTTTTTT. Its translation is CASSRRSATNEKLFF. The V call is TRBV19, the J call TRBJ1-4; D gene unclear. V dropped 6 bases and J dropped 0 bases, with 11 bases sitting between them. The CDR3 covers 15 residues. Germline V lookup: CDR1 LNHDA, CDR2 SQIVND (reference sequence).

The chain uses TRBV7-6 and TRBJ2-2, with a weak D call TRBD1 (6 bases). This CDR3 is 16 amino acids long. Germline lookup yields CDR1 SGHVS and CDR2 FNYEAQ. The V gene lost 2 bases and the J gene lost 5 bases, with 15 bases spanning the gap. Written as DNA, the CDR3 is TGTGCCAGCAGCTTAACAGACGGGACACCTACCGGGGAGCTGTTTTTT. This codes for CASSLTDGTPTGELFF.

The chain recombines TRBV5-1 with TRBJ2-3; tentative D call: TRBD1 (6 bases). Germline CDR1 and CDR2: SGHRS and YFSETQ. Trimming removed 0 bases at V and 6 bases at J, with 11 bases between. This CDR3 is 14 amino acids long. The CDR3 nucleotides are TGCGCCAGCAGCTTGGGGGCAGGGGAGGATACGCAGTATTTT. Its protein is CASSLGAGEDTQYF.

The gene calls are TRBV7-2 and TRBJ2-2; 11 bases align to TRBD1. This CDR3 comprises 15 residues. Unmatched junction bases numbered 0, after V lost 1 base and J lost 5 bases. CDR1 SGHTA and CDR2 FQGNSA come from the germline V gene. CDR3 region: CASSLGDRGTGELFF. The CDR3 bases are TGTGCCAGCAGCTTAGGGGACAGGGGGACCGGGGAGCTGTTTTTT.